This T cell receptor (beta chain) was recorded in a study of identical twins. Template switching added a universal primer site, and cDNA bore unique molecular identifiers. From the 5' RACE reads, TCRdb called clonotypes with MiXCR, one entry per CDR3 protein. The profile shows 400,000 or so distinct CDR3 sequences, 7% to 9.5% of them singletons. This clonotype was seen a handful of times. Trimming stripped 2 bases from V and 3 bases from J, with 11 bases between. The germline V gene has CDR1 SGHRS and CDR2 YFSETQ. The CDR3 totals 14 residues. The sample taken for sequencing was naive T cells sorted from blood. The V call is TRBV5-1, the J call TRBJ1-2; D is uncertain. This TCR was recovered from a woman aged 50 to 65 in good health. This chain's CDR3 is CASSFRAGDYGYTF. CDR3 in DNA: TGCGCCAGCAGCTTCCGGGCCGGCGACTATGGCTACACCTTC.